This T cell receptor (beta chain) was captured in a study of T cell repertoires in cytomegalovirus infection. Study-level results: HLA-C-restricted CMV-specific TCR beta clonotypes were dominant in the ex vivo response.

This clonotype was recorded a few times. Its antigen is unknown. In this CDR3 the conserved last residue, phenylalanine or tryptophan, is missing, so a read error is likely. It is unclear where the CDR3 begins or ends on the DNA, so no DNA is shown, and the CDR3 is as TCRdb lists it. The V gene's germline CDR1 is SEHNR and CDR2 FQNEAQ (reference sequence). The length of the CDR3 is 8 amino acids, counting both ends. TCRdb reprocessed the reads via MiXCR and lists one record per CDR3 protein. The sample lists fewer than 550,000 distinct CDR3 sequences; less than 30% were seen once. The rearrangement uses TRBV7-9 and TRBJ2-3; TRBD1, the table's D call, lacks a check against the DNA. The source of this sequence is a human donor in good health (CMV status not recorded). Some clones in this sample may be carry-over from other donors' samples. Material for sequencing was PBMCs. The CDR3 spells CASRPACP.